This T cell receptor (beta chain) was profiled in a study of T cell responses to AZD1222 COVID-19 vaccine. Details on this clone: Its antigen is undetermined.

Study-wide results and caveats: Seropositivity was recorded at baseline in only a handful of AZD1222 recipients.

TCRdb's copy holds only in-frame clones and misses some; the assay was immunoSEQ multiplex PCR. The profile shows 95,000 to 100,000 clones, roughly 86% of them singletons. The sample in question was peripheral blood, obtained 28 days after the second AZD1222 dose. The receptor was isolated from an adult who received the AZD1222 COVID-19 vaccine.

The CDR3 sequence is CASSHGSGTDTQYF. DNA of the CDR3: TGTGCCAGCAGCCACGGGAGCGGAACAGATACGCAGTATTTT. The chain uses TRBV7-3 and TRBJ2-3; the D gene is possibly TRBD2 (6 bases). V was shortened by 5 bases and J by 3 bases, with 12 bases between the two germline ends. Germline V CDR1 and CDR2: SGHTA, FQGTGA. The CDR3 totals 14 residues.